This T cell receptor beta chain was identified in a study of blood T cell repertoires in COVID-19. For the study at large: Sources were T cells, B-cell-depleted T cells, or PBMCs; the material itself was cDNA or gDNA.

The CDR3 sequence is 17 residues long. Germline V gene sequence: CDR1 SGHAT, CDR2 FQNNGV. The V end was cut by 5 bases, the J end by 0 bases, with 20 bases between. Authors' data handling: Amplifying reference gene primers gave estimates of nucleated cell counts. Here immunoSEQ multiplex PCR was the method, and the copy in TCRdb shows in-frame clones only, minus some. V and J calls and clone size are as listed in that table; D and trimming were resolved from the DNA. The sample has tens of thousands of clones; roughly 73% are singletons. The receptor was derived from an older woman with acute or convalescent COVID-19. V gene TRBV11-2 combines with J gene TRBJ2-7, with D possibly matching TRBD1 (6 bases). Source material: peripheral blood. The CDR3 here is CASSPRSGQSVSYEQYF. CDR3 sequence (DNA): TGTGCCAGCAGCCCAAGGTCCGGACAGTCGGTCTCCTACGAGCAGTACTTC.